Listed below are T cell receptor beta chains from one sample, sequenced in a study of T-cell memory formation after mild COVID-19. TCRdb itself ran the 5' RACE reads through MiXCR, one entry per CDR3 protein. The sample has about 440,000 distinct CDR3 sequences, around 20% seen once. Source material: PBMCs or a T cell subset sorted from them (not recorded which). The receptors originated from an adult woman who had mild COVID-19 (a few samples of this study predate the infection). Cell type and time point are not known. The CDR3 runs from the conserved cysteine through the conserved F or W. The D gene is left open where the match is weak. For some rows the clone size is stated as once, few or many, or as a class when expanded; others skip it.

TRBJ2-7,TRBD2,few,TRBV7-6,CASSLAGLDHEQYF,TGTGCCAGCAGCTTAGCGGGACTAGATCACGAGCAGTACTTC
TRBJ2-1,NA,NA,TRBV24-1,CATSDQTGTYNEQFF,TGTGCCACCAGTGATCAGACAGGGACTTACAATGAGCAGTTCTTC
TRBJ2-5,TRBD2,few,TRBV7-8,CASSLTSGGAKETQYF,TGTGCCAGCAGCCTAACTAGCGGGGGGGCTAAAGAGACCCAGTACTTC
TRBJ2-3,TRBD2,NA,TRBV12-3/TRBV12-4,CASRASGRGGTDTQYF,TGTGCCAGCAGGGCCTCGGGGCGGGGGGGCACAGATACGCAGTATTTT
TRBJ2-7,NA,NA,TRBV24-1,CATTARRFHEQYF,TGTGCCACCACCGCCCGTCGGTTTCACGAGCAGTACTTC
TRBJ1-1,NA,few,TRBV14,CASSQAGRFYTEAFF,TGTGCCAGCAGCCAAGCGGGCCGGTTTTACACTGAAGCTTTCTTT
TRBJ1-3,NA,many,TRBV29-1,CSVGDRTSGNTIYF,TGCAGCGTTGGCGACAGGACCTCTGGAAACACCATATATTTT
TRBJ2-2,NA,many,TRBV25-1,CASSEQGRAGELFF,TGTGCCAGCAGCGAGCAGGGGAGGGCCGGGGAGCTGTTTTTT
TRBJ1-1,NA,few,TRBV12-3/TRBV12-4,CASSPPPGRGTEAFF,TGTGCCAGCAGTCCCCCCCCGGGGAGAGGTACTGAAGCTTTCTTT
TRBJ1-2,NA,NA,TRBV29-1,CSVDPHNIGRIYGYTF,TGCAGCGTTGATCCGCACAACATAGGGAGAATATATGGCTACACCTTC
TRBJ1-3,NA,few,TRBV7-3,CASSLGAVIGNTIYF,TGTGCCAGCAGCCTAGGCGCCGTTATTGGAAACACCATATATTTT
TRBJ1-1,NA,NA,TRBV18,CASSRSRETEAFF,TGTGCCAGCTCACGGTCCCGGGAGACTGAAGCTTTCTTT
TRBJ1-2,NA,once,TRBV24-1,CATSDRIGNYGYTF,TGTGCCACCAGTGATAGGATCGGGAACTATGGCTACACCTTC
TRBJ2-7,NA,NA,TRBV5-5,CASSLTSEQYF,TGTGCCAGCAGCTTGACGTCCGAGCAGTACTTC
TRBJ2-1,NA,NA,TRBV7-3,CASSLTGPRYNEQFF,TGTGCCAGCAGCTTAACCGGACCCCGCTACAATGAGCAGTTCTTC
TRBJ1-1,NA,few,TRBV4-1,CASSQEEGGWIEAFF,TGCGCCAGCAGCCAAGAGGAGGGCGGCTGGATCGAAGCTTTCTTT
TRBJ1-1,NA,NA,TRBV4-2,CASRQGRDTEAFF,TGTGCCAGCAGACAGGGAAGGGACACTGAAGCTTTCTTT
TRBJ1-5,NA,few,TRBV7-9,CASSRSVGDNQPQHF,TGTGCCAGCAGCCGTTCCGTAGGGGATAATCAGCCCCAGCATTTT
TRBJ1-4,NA,NA,TRBV7-9,CASSSSASRDTSF,TGTGCCAGCAGCTCATCGGCGTCCCGGGACACTTCTTTT
TRBJ1-2,TRBD1,few,TRBV9,CASSVTGYGYTF,TGTGCCAGCAGCGTGACAGGGTATGGCTACACCTTC
TRBJ2-5,TRBD2,few,TRBV20-1,CSASDRLAGHQETQYF,TGCAGTGCTAGTGATAGGCTAGCGGGACACCAAGAGACCCAGTACTTC
TRBJ2-2,NA,many,TRBV12-3/TRBV12-4,CASSFPGGELFF,TGTGCCAGCAGTTTCCCGGGGGGGGAGCTGTTTTTT
TRBJ1-1,NA,NA,TRBV27,CASSDIQGPNTEAFF,TGTGCCAGCAGTGATATCCAGGGGCCGAACACTGAAGCTTTCTTT
TRBJ2-5,TRBD2,few,TRBV20-1,CSARSGLAGVNMETQYF,TGCAGTGCTAGATCCGGACTAGCGGGAGTAAATATGGAGACCCAGTACTTC